The 2 T cell receptor beta chains reported below all come from one sample, sequenced in a study of cytomegalovirus exposure and HLA in healthy donors. 13 Jbeta primers and 60 Vbeta primers were used for the PCR. Data came from immunoSEQ multiplex PCR; TCRdb stores just in-frame clones and leaves some out. The sample records fewer than 250,000 clones, about nine tenths being singletons. Sequencing input: PBMCs. The receptors originated from a boy younger than 10 in good health and CMV-seronegative.

The V and J genes are TRBV14 and TRBJ2-7, with TRBD1 as a possible D gene (5 bases). The CDR3 has 15 amino acids. Germline values: CDR1 SGHDN, CDR2 FVKESK. Trimming removed 1 base at V and 2 bases at J, with 12 bases between. Written as DNA, the CDR3 is TGTGCCAGCAGCCAAGGTCAGGGCTCCACCTACGAGCAGTACTTC. This encodes CASSQGQGSTYEQYF.

The V call is TRBV28, the J call TRBJ2-1, with 9 bases fitting TRBD2. In germline, CDR1 is MDHEN, CDR2 SYDVKM. Trimming took 6 bases from V and 3 from J; bases not matched to a gene: 9. There are 16 residues in the CDR3. CDR3 sequence reads: CASRTRLADFYNEQFF. The CDR3 coding sequence is TGTGCCAGCAGAACCCGACTAGCGGATTTCTACAATGAGCAGTTCTTC. Filled out from reference TRBV28 and TRBJ2-1, the complete variable domain reads DVKVTQSSRYLVKRTGEKVFLECVQDMDHENMFWYRQDPGLGLRLIYFSYDVKMKEKGDIPEGYSVSREKKERFSLILESASTNQTSMYLCASRTRLADFYNEQFFGPGTRLTVL.